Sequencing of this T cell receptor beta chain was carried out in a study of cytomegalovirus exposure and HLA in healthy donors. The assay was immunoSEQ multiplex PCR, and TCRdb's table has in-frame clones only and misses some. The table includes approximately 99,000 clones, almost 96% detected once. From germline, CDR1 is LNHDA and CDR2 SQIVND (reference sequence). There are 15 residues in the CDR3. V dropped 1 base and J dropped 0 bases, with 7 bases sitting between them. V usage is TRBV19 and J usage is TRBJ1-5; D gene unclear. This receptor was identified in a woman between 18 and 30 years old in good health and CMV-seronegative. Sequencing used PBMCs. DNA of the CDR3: TGTGCCAGTAGTATAGGCACCTATAGCAATCAGCCCCAGCATTTT. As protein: CASSIGTYSNQPQHF.